This T cell receptor beta chain was profiled in a study of blood T cell repertoires in COVID-19. In the original workflow: For nucleated cells, counts were estimated from reference gene primer amplification. Sequenced by immunoSEQ multiplex PCR; TCRdb stores in-frame clones only, minus some. The V and J calls and clone size were taken over from that table, and D and trimming were inferred from the DNA. The repertoire has 67,000 or so clones, 70% to 85% of them found once; the top ten carry about 0.83%. The receptor comes from a woman in her 70s with acute or convalescent COVID-19. The sample taken for sequencing was peripheral blood.

This chain's CDR3 is CASTPVQGGETQYF. The DNA for the CDR3 is TGCGCCAGCACCCCAGTACAGGGGGGTGAGACCCAGTACTTC. This chain connects TRBV5-1 to TRBJ2-5; TRBD1 matches at 8 bases. Unmatched junction bases numbered 9, after V lost 6 bases and J lost 5 bases. The CDR3 is made up of 14 amino acids. Looked up from germline, CDR1 is SGHRS and CDR2 is YFSETQ.